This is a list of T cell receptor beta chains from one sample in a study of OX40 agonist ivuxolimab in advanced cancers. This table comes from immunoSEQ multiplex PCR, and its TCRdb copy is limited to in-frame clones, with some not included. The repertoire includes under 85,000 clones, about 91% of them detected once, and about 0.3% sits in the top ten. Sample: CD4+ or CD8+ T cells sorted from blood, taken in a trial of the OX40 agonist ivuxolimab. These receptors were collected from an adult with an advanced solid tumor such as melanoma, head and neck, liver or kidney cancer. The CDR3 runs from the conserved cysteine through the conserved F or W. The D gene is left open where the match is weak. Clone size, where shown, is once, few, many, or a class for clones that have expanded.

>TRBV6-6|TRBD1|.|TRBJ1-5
TGTGCCAGCAGTGCGACAGGGGGCAATCAGCCCCAGCATTTT
CASSATGGNQPQHF
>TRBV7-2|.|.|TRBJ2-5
TGTGCCAGCAGCGACAGACGAAGGACCTTGGGGGAGACCCAGTACTTC
CASSDRRRTLGETQYF
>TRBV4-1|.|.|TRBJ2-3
TGCGCCAGCAGCCAAGAAGGGCTAGCAGCTAGCACAGATACGCAGTATTTT
CASSQEGLAASTDTQYF
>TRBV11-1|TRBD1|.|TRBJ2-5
TGTGCCAGCAGCACCCGGGACAGCCAAGAGACCCAGTACTTC
CASSTRDSQETQYF
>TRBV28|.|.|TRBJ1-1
TGTGCCAGCAGACTAGGACTCAACACTGAAGCTTTCTTT
CASRLGLNTEAFF
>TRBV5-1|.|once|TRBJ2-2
TGCGCCAGCAGCTTTAGGCTTTCCAACACCGGGGAGCTGTTTTTT
CASSFRLSNTGELFF
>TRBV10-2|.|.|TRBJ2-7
TGCGCCAGCAGTGAGAGGGCAATCTACGAGCAGTACTTC
CASSERAIYEQYF
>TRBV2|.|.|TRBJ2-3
TGTGCCAGCAGTGAAGGGACAGATACGCAGTATTTT
CASSEGTDTQYF
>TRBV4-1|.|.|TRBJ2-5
TGCGCCAGCAGCCAAGATGGAGCGCGGCAAGAGACCCAGTACTTC
CASSQDGARQETQYF
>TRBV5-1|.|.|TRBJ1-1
TGCGCCAGCAGCTTGGATGGGGGAACTGAAGCTTTCTTT
CASSLDGGTEAFF
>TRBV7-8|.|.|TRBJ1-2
TGTGCCAGCAGCTCGGTCCGTATAGGCGGAGACTATGGCTACACCTTC
CASSSVRIGGDYGYTF
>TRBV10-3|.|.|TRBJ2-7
TGTGCCATCAGTGACAGGGGGGCCTACGAGCAGTACTTC
CAISDRGAYEQYF
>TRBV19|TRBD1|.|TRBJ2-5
TGTGCCAGTAGTTCGTACAGGGGGCGAGAGACCCAGTACTTC
CASSSYRGRETQYF
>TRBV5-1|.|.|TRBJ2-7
TGCGCCAGCAGCTTGGGGCAGGGGGGTCTAGGCGTCCACGAGCAGTACTTC
CASSLGQGGLGVHEQYF
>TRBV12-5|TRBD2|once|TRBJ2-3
TGTGCTAGTGGTTTGGTTGCGGGAGGGCCCGGGGTTACGCAGTATTTT
CASGLVAGGPGVTQYF
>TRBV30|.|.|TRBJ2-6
TGTGCCTGGGGGGCCTCTGGGGCCAACGTCCTGACTTTC
CAWGASGANVLTF
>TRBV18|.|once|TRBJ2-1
TGTGCCAGCTCATCAACTTCGGGAAACAATGAGCAGTTCTTC
CASSSTSGNNEQFF
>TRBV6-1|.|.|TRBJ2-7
TGTGCCAGCAGTTTCCGCGGCACGAGGAACGAGCAGTACTTC
CASSFRGTRNEQYF
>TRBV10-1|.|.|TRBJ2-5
TGCGCCAGCTCAAACAGCCTTGCGGAGACCCAGTACTTC
CASSNSLAETQYF
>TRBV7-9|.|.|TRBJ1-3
TGTGCCAGCAGCTTAGAGGGGCAGATTGGAAACACCATATATTTT
CASSLEGQIGNTIYF
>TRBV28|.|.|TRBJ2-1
TGTGCCAGCAGAACTTCTGGGGGCCTCCTTTACAATGAGCAGTTCTTC
CASRTSGGLLYNEQFF
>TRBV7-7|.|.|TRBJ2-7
TGTGCTAGCAGCCCCCGCCCGGGTTACGAGCAGTACTTC
CASSPRPGYEQYF
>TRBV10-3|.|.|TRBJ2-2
TGTGCCATCAGGGCCGGGACTGTTAACACCGGGGAGCTGTTTTTT
CAIRAGTVNTGELFF
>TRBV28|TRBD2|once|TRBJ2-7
TGTGCCAGCAGGGATTCTAGCGGGAGGTACGAGCAGTACTTC
CASRDSSGRYEQYF
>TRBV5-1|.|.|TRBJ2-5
TGCGCCAGCAGCTCTACCGACCCAAAAGGGACCCAGTACTTC
CASSSTDPKGTQYF
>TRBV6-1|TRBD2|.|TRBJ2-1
TGTGCCAGCACCCTGGGACTAGTTAACAATGAGCAGTTCTTC
CASTLGLVNNEQFF
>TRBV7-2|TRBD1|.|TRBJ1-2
TGTGCCAGCAGCTCCCCGCGACAGGGTAGCTATGGCTACACCTTC
CASSSPRQGSYGYTF
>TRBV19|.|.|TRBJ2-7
TGTGCCAGTAGTATAAAGCAGGCTTTGGCGATCGAGCAGTACTTC
CASSIKQALAIEQYF
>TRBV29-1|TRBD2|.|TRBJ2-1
TGCAGCACAGAGCGGGAGGCTGTATACAATGAGCAGTTCTTC
CSTEREAVYNEQFF
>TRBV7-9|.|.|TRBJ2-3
TGTGCCAGCAGCTTAAAGGGAACCACTAGCACAGATACGCAGTATTTT
CASSLKGTTSTDTQYF
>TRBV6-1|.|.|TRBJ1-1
TGTGCCAGCAGTGAAGACAGGGCTGCGGGCACTGAAGCTTTCTTT
CASSEDRAAGTEAFF
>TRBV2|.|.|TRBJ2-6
TGTGCCAGCACCTACTCTGGGGCCAACGTCCTGACTTTC
CASTYSGANVLTF
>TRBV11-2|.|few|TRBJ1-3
TGTGCCAGCAGCTTAGTTTCAGGGAACTCTGGAAACACCATATATTTT
CASSLVSGNSGNTIYF
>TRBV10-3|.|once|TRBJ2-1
TGTGCCATCAGTGATAGAGGACAGAATACCTACAATGAGCAGTTCTTC
CAISDRGQNTYNEQFF
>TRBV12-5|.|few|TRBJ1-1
TGTGCTAGTGGTTTTGACACAGCTTTCTTT
CASGFDTAFF
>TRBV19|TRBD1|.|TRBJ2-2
TGTGCCAGTACGGACAGGGGGGACACCGGGGAGCTGTTTTTT
CASTDRGDTGELFF
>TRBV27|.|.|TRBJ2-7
TGTGCCAGCCGAGAGAGGGCCACCTACGAGCAGTACTTC
CASRERATYEQYF
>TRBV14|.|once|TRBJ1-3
TGTGCCAGCAGCCAATCTACCGGGGGTTCTGGAAACACCATATATTTT
CASSQSTGGSGNTIYF
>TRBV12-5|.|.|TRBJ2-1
TGTGCTAGTGGTCCCGACACAGCAAATGAGCAGTTCTTC
CASGPDTANEQFF
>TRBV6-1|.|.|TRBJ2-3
TGTGCCAGCACCCCTGGGAGGTTTGGCGGTACGCAGTATTTT
CASTPGRFGGTQYF
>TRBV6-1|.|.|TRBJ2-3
TGTGCCAGCAGTCACCCGGGCTTTAATGGGCATTTT
CASSHPGFNGHF
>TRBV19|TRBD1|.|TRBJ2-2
TGTGCCAGTAGTCCCGGACAGGTCGACACCGGGGAGCTGTTTTTT
CASSPGQVDTGELFF
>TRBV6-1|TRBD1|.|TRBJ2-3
TGTGCCAGCAGAACCGACAGGGAGCGCACAGATACGCAGTATTTT
CASRTDRERTDTQYF
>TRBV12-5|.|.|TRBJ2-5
TGTGCTAGTGGTTTGGACTCTCACGGTTGGACCCAGTACTTC
CASGLDSHGWTQYF
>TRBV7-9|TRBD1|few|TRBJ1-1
TGTGCCAGCAGAGATTACAGGGGGCAAGCTGAAGCTTTCTTT
CASRDYRGQAEAFF
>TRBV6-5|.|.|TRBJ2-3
TGTGCCAGCAGTTACTCGAGGAACCGAGCAGATACGCAGTATTTT
CASSYSRNRADTQYF
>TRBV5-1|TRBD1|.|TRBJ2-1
TGCGCCAGCAGCCGGGGGTCGGGACAGGGTGGGAATGAGCAGTTCTTC
CASSRGSGQGGNEQFF
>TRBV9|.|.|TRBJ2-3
TGTGCCAGCAGCCCCAGGGGAGGCACAGATACGCAGTATTTT
CASSPRGGTDTQYF
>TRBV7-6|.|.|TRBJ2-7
TGTGCCAGCAGCTTAGGTGTCGTGGATGGGTACGAGCAGTACTTC
CASSLGVVDGYEQYF